This T cell receptor beta chain came from a study of control samples from healthy donors and cancer patients. Profiled with immunoSEQ multiplex PCR; TCRdb holds only in-frame clones, not every one. The data contain around 80,000 clones, roughly 86% of them singletons. Germline V CDR1 and CDR2: LGHDT, YNNKEL (reference sequence). The V end lost 1 base, the J end lost 8 bases, and 12 bases lay between the germline ends. This CDR3 region has 14 residues. The sample was blood. V gene TRBV3-1 (or the pseudogene TRBV3-2) combines with J gene TRBJ2-1, with TRBD2 as a possible D gene (5 bases). This TCR came from a man between 50 and 59 years old in good health. The CDR3 coding sequence is TGTGCCAGCAGCCAAGGGCTCGGAGCGGATGAGCAGTTCTTC. Its protein is CASSQGLGADEQFF.